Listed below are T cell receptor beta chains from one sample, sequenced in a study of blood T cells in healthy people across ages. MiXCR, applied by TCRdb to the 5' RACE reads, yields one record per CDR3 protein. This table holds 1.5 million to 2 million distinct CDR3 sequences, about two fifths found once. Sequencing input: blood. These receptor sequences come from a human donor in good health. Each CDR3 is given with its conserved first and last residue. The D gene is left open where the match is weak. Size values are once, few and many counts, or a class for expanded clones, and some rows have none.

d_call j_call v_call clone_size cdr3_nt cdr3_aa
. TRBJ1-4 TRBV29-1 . TGCAGCGTTGGGCGGGACAATGAAAAACTGTTTTTT CSVGRDNEKLFF
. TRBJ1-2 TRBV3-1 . TGTGCCAGCAGCCCGGGTCAGCGCGGCTACACCTTC CASSPGQRGYTF
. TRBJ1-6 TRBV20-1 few TGCAGTGCGTCCAGTGACGGGGCGCGTAATTCACCCCTCCACTTT CSASSDGARNSPLHF
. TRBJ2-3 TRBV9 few TGTGCCAGCAGCGCCCAGGGAGGCGATACGCAGTATTTT CASSAQGGDTQYF
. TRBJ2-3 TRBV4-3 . TGCGCCAGCAGCCAAGTAATGTCGGGGGCTATATACAGCACAGATACGCAGTATTTT CASSQVMSGAIYSTDTQYF
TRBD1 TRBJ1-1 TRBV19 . TGTGCCAGTAGTGGCCCCCGACAGGGGGGCACTGAAGCTTTCTTT CASSGPRQGGTEAFF
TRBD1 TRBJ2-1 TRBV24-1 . TGTGCCACCAGTGATCCGGGACAGGGCTTAAACAATGAGCAGTTCTTC CATSDPGQGLNNEQFF
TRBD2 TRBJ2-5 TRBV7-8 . TGTGCCAGCGGGCTTGGCCTAGCGGGTCAAGAGACCCAGTACTTC CASGLGLAGQETQYF
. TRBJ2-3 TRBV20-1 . TGCAGTGCTAGAGATCTGGGGGGGGAGGGGGGCACAGATACGCAGTATTTT CSARDLGGEGGTDTQYF
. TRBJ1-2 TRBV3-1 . TGTGCCAGCTCGATGGTATGGAATACCGAGGATGGCTACACCTTC CASSMVWNTEDGYTF
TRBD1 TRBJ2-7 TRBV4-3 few TGCGCCAGCAGCCACTCCGGGACAGGGAATTATGAGCAGTACTTC CASSHSGTGNYEQYF
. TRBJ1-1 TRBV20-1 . TGCAGTGCTAGAGATCTCCCTCTACAGATCACTGAAGCTTTCTTT CSARDLPLQITEAFF
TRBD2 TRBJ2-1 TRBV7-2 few TGTGCCAGCAGCTTGCCCCCAGCGGGGGTCAATGAGCAGTTCTTC CASSLPPAGVNEQFF
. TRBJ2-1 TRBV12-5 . TGTGCTAGTGGTTTGGTACTCATCAATGAGCAGTTCTTC CASGLVLINEQFF
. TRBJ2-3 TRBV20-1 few TGCAGTGCTAGCGGGGGGCCTTTCGGGGATACGCAGTATTTT CSASGGPFGDTQYF
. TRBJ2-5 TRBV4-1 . TGCGCCAGCAGCCAAGAAAGACTCTCGGCGACCCAGTACTTC CASSQERLSATQYF
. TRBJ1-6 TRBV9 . TGTGCCAGCAGCGTAGGAGGGGATGATTCACCCCTCCACTTT CASSVGGDDSPLHF
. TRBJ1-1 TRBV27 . TGTGCCAGCAGTTTAAGACAGGCAGGCACTGAAGCTTTCTTT CASSLRQAGTEAFF
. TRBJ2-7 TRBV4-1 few TGCGCCAGCAGCCAAGAAGGTGGGGTGAACTACGAGCAGTACTTC CASSQEGGVNYEQYF
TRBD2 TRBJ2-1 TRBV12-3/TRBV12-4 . TGTGCCAGCAGACTCGGGACTAGCGGGGGAAGAGCGCAGTTCTTC CASRLGTSGGRAQFF
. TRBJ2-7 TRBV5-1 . TGCGCCAGCAGCTTGGTTCGGGGGAATTTGAACGAGCAGTACTTC CASSLVRGNLNEQYF
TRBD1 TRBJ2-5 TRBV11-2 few TGTGCCAGCAGCCCGGGCTCCGGGACAGGGCTGGAGACCCAGTACTTC CASSPGSGTGLETQYF
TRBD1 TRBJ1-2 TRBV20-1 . TGCAGTGCTAGTACCGGGACAGGGTACTATGGCTACACCTTC CSASTGTGYYGYTF
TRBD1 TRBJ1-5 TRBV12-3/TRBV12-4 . TGTGCCAGCAGTTCCAGACAGGGAAGGGAAAGTGGAGCCCAGCATTTT CASSSRQGRESGAQHF
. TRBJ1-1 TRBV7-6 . TGTGCCAGCAGCACTACCCTAATACAGGGATACACTGAAGCTTTCTTT CASSTTLIQGYTEAFF
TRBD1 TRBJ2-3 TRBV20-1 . TGCAGTGCTAAACCCCCCGGGACAGGGACCTCTAGCACAGATACGCAGTATTTT CSAKPPGTGTSSTDTQYF
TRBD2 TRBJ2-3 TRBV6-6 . TGTGCCAGCAGAGATAGCGGGGGGGCCCAAGATACGCAGTATTTT CASRDSGGAQDTQYF
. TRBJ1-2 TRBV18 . TGTGCCAGCTCACCAGGAGCTGAATCTAACTATGGCTACACCTTC CASSPGAESNYGYTF
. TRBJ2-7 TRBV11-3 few TGTGCCAGCAGCTTATATGTACTAAGCGAGCAGTACTTC CASSLYVLSEQYF
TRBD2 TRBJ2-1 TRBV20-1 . TGCAGTGCTAGAGGGGGCACTAGCGGGGGGGGCTGGGCGCAGTTCTTC CSARGGTSGGGWAQFF
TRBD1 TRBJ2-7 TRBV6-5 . TGTGCCAGCAGTCCCCGACAGGGCGGGTGGAACGAGCAGTACTTC CASSPRQGGWNEQYF
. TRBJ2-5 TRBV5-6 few TGTGCCAGCAGCTTGGTACCTGGGGAACAAGAGACCCAGTACTTC CASSLVPGEQETQYF